The sequence of this TCR beta chain was determined in a study of T cell repertoires in cytomegalovirus infection. Study-level information: In public TCR beta signatures, there were indications of both CMV infection and matching HLA type.

Per the germline V gene, CDR1 is SGHAT and CDR2 is FQNNGV. The CDR3 loop spans 14 amino acids. V lost 6 bases and J lost 4, with 15 bases in between. TCRdb re-analysed the reads in MiXCR, keeping a single row per CDR3 protein. Of approximately 290,000 distinct CDR3 sequences detected, around 25% appear once; the ten largest clones hold about 15%. The source material was PBMCs. The receptor was derived from a human donor in good health (CMV status not recorded). Some clones in this sample may be carry-over from other donors' samples. The chain is built from TRBV11-2 and TRBJ1-2; tentatively, D is TRBD1 (6 bases). The CDR3 loop is CASSVGGGPYGYTF. The DNA for the CDR3 is TGTGCCAGCAGTGTGGGAGGGGGACCCTATGGCTACACCTTC.